This TCR beta chain was observed in a study of blood T cell repertoires in COVID-19. In the study overall: Sites across the United States, Italy and Spain contributed samples from acute and convalescent COVID-19.

This clone was counted once. Authors' data handling: From reference gene primer amplification, estimates of nucleated cell counts were derived. TCRdb's table, derived via immunoSEQ multiplex PCR, lists solely in-frame clones and lacks some. The V and J calls and the clone size are those of that table, but D and trimming were determined from the DNA. The table includes some 100,000 clones, roughly 92% detected once. This receptor was identified in a man aged 70-80 years with acute or convalescent COVID-19. The sample comprised peripheral blood.

This CDR3 is CASSLFMDKPEKLFF. DNA for the CDR3: TGCGCCAGCAGCTTGTTTATGGACAAGCCCGAAAAACTGTTTTTT. The chain is built from TRBV5-1 and TRBJ1-4; possibly TRBD1 for D (5 bases). Germline V lookup: CDR1 SGHRS, CDR2 YFSETQ. The V and J ends lost 1 base and 8 bases respectively, with 15 bases between them. This CDR3 has 15 residues.